These 2 T cell receptor beta chains originate from one sample sequenced in a study of shared clonotypes between healthy human individuals (dated by TCRdb to about 2020). Library construction relied on the immunoSEQ multiplex PCR assay. TCRdb took this table from immuneACCESS and kept in-frame rearrangements with V and J called. Such tables lack part of the clones; where checked against another copy, unresolved V genes explain under half of the gap, and the rest is unexplained. The sample contains about 1.5 million clones, 95% to 99% of them found a single time. The ten most abundant clones make up 0.4% to 0.55% of the sample. The sequencing sample was made of naive CD4+ T cells sorted from blood. Interpreted using the paper, the cell subset or site label stands for: CD45RA+ positively selected. The source is a man aged 25 to 40 in good health.

The chain carries TRBV6-1 and TRBJ2-5; possibly TRBD2 for D (6 bases). Trimming removed 7 bases from V and 1 base from J, with 10 bases in between. The CDR3 is made up of 13 amino acids. Germline V gene lookup returns CDR1 MNHNS and CDR2 SASEGT. CDR3 nucleotide sequence: TGTGCCAGCACTAGGAGGGTCCAAGAGACCCAGTACTTC. It translates to CASTRRVQETQYF.

The CDR3 protein is CASRDRGLNEQFF. The CDR3 nucleotides are TGTGCCAGCAGGGACAGGGGGCTCAATGAGCAGTTCTTC. The chain joins TRBV2 to TRBJ2-1; 11 positions agree with TRBD1. The CDR3 sequence is 13 residues long. With V trimmed by 6 bases and J by 6 bases, 1 base remained unmatched. Germline-derived CDR1 and CDR2 are SNHLY and FYNNEI.